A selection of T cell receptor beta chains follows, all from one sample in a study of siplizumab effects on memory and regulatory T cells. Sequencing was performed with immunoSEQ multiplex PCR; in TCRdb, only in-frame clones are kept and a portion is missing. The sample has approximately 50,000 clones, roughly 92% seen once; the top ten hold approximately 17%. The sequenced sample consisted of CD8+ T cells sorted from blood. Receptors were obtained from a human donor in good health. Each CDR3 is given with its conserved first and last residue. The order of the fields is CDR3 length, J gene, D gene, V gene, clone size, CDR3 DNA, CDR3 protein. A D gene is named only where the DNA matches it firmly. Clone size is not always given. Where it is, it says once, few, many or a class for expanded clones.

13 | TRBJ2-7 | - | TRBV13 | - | TGTGCCAGCAGCTTAGGACGATCCTACGAGCAGTACTTC | CASSLGRSYEQYF
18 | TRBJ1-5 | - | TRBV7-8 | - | TGTGCCAGCAGCTTTACTTTCCACGGACCAGGCGAGGTCCAGCCCCAGCATTTT | CASSFTFHGPGEVQPQHF
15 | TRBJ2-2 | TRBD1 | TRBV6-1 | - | TGTGCCAGCAGTGGGGGACAGGGACTAACCGGGGAGCTGTTTTTT | CASSGGQGLTGELFF
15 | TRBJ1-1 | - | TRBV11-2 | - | TGTGCCAGCAGCCATAGGGGGGGGGTGAACACTGAAGCTTTCTTT | CASSHRGGVNTEAFF
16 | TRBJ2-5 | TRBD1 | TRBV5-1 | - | TGCGCCAGCAGCTTGGAGTACAGGGGGCCGCGGGAGACCCAGTACTTC | CASSLEYRGPRETQYF
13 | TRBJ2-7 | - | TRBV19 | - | TGTGCCAGTATAGGGCAGGCCTTGTACGAGCAGTACTTC | CASIGQALYEQYF
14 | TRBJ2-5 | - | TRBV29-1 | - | TGCAGCGTTGAAGTGACGGGACGGGAAGAGACCCAGTACTTC | CSVEVTGREETQYF
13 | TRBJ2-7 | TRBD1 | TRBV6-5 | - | TGTGCCAGCAGTCCTAAACAGGGGTACGAGCAGTACTTC | CASSPKQGYEQYF
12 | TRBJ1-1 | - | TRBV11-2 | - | TGTGCCAGCAGGGGAAGCGGGTGGGATGCTTTCTTT | CASRGSGWDAFF
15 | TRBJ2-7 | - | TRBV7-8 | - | TGTGCCAGCATCCCATTAAGGACGCACTCCTACGAGCAGTACTTC | CASIPLRTHSYEQYF
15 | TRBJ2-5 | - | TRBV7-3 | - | TGTGCCAGCAGCTTAGGGAGAGGGGGCCAAGAGACCCAGTACTTC | CASSLGRGGQETQYF
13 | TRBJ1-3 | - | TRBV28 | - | TGTGCCAGCAGTTGGGCAAGGCAAAACACCATATATTTT | CASSWARQNTIYF
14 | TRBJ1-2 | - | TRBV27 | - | TGTGCCAGCGCCCCCGGGACTGCTTACTATGGCTACACCTTC | CASAPGTAYYGYTF
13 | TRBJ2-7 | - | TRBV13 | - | TGTGCCAGCAGCTTCGAGTGGGATTACGAGCAGTACTTC | CASSFEWDYEQYF
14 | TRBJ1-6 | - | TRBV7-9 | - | TGTGCCAGCAATCGGGGTGGGCCGAATTCACCCCTCCACTTT | CASNRGGPNSPLHF
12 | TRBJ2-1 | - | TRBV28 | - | TGTGCCAGCAGTTTATATTACAATGAGCAGTTCTTC | CASSLYYNEQFF
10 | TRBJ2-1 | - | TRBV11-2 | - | TGTGCCAGCAGCTTAGATGAGCAGTTCTTC | CASSLDEQFF
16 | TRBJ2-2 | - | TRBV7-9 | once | TGTGCCAGCAGCTCTATAGCGCGACCAAACACCGGGGAGCTGTTTTTT | CASSSIARPNTGELFF
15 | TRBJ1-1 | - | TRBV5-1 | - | TGCGCCAGCACCCAGACAGAGGGGATGAACACTGAAGCTTTCTTT | CASTQTEGMNTEAFF
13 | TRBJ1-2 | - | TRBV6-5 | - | TGTGCCAGCAGTGATTGGACAGTTTATGGCTACACCTTC | CASSDWTVYGYTF
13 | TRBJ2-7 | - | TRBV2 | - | TGTGCCAGCACTAGCGCTAGCTCCTACGAGCAGTACTTC | CASTSASSYEQYF
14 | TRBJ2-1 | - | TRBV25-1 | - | TGTGCCAGCAGTGAATATCCCCTCTACAATGAGCAGTTCTTC | CASSEYPLYNEQFF
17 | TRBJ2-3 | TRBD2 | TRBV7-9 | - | TGTGCCAGCAGCCCCCTGACTAGCGGGAGACGAACAGATACGCAGTATTTT | CASSPLTSGRRTDTQYF
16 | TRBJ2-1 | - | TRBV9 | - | TGTGCCAGCAGCGTAGGCGGGGACCCCTATTTGAATGAGCAGTTCTTC | CASSVGGDPYLNEQFF
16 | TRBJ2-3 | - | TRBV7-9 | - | TGTGCCAGCAGCTTACCCGAGGAGGAAAGCACAGATACGCAGTATTTT | CASSLPEEESTDTQYF
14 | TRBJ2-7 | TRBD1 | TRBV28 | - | TGTGCCAGCAGTTTCCGTGGGACAGAATACGAGCAGTACTTC | CASSFRGTEYEQYF
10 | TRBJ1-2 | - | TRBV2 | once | TGTGCCAGCAGGGGCTATGGCTACACCTTC | CASRGYGYTF
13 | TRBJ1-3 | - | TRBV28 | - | TGTGCCAGCAGTCGATATAGTGGAAACACCATATATTTT | CASSRYSGNTIYF
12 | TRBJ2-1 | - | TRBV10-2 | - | TGCGCCAGCGGACACGCCTACAATGAGCAGTTCTTC | CASGHAYNEQFF
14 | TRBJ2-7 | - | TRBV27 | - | TGTGCCAGCACCCCCGGGACACAGACCTACGAGCAGTACTTC | CASTPGTQTYEQYF
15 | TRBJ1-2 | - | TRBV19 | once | TGTGCCAGTAGTATAGCCCAACGGGCAGCCTATGGCTACACCTTC | CASSIAQRAAYGYTF
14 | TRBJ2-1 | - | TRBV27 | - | TGTGCCAGCAGTCCCCCACTACCCGGGAATGAGCAGTTCTTC | CASSPPLPGNEQFF
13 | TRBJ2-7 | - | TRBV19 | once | TGTGCCAGTAGTATGGGAGTATCCTACGAGCAGTACTTC | CASSMGVSYEQYF
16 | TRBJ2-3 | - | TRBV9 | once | TGTGCCAGCAGCGCAGGGCCGACGCAAAGCACAGATACGCAGTATTTT | CASSAGPTQSTDTQYF
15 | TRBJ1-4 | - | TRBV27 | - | TGTGCCAGCAGCCCGCTGGACAGTCTTAATGAAAAACTGTTTTTT | CASSPLDSLNEKLFF
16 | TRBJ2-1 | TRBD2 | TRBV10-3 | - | TGTGCCATCAGTGGGGGGGAGCGGGAGGGCCGGAATGAGCAGTTCTTC | CAISGGEREGRNEQFF
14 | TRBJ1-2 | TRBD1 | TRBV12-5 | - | TGTGCTAGTGGTTTCCCCGGGACAGCCTATGGCTACACCTTC | CASGFPGTAYGYTF
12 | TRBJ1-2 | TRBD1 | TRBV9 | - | TGTGCCAGCAAACAGGGGACCTATGGCTACACCTTC | CASKQGTYGYTF
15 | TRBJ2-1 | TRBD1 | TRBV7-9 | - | TGTGCCAGCACCGGTCGGACAGGGGCCTACAATGAGCAGTTCTTC | CASTGRTGAYNEQFF
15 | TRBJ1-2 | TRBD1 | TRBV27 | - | TGTGCCAGCAGTTCCTGGGACAGCCTAGAGTATGGCTACACCTTC | CASSSWDSLEYGYTF
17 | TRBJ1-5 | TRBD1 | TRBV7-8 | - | TGTGCCAGCAGCGGACGCCGGGACAGGGGAGGCAATCAGCCCCAGCATTTT | CASSGRRDRGGNQPQHF
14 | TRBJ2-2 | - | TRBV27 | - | TGTGCCAGCAGTCCGTTTGATAGCGCCGGGGAGCTGTTTTTT | CASSPFDSAGELFF
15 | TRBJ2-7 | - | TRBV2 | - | TGTGCCAGCACCCGTGACGTGTCGGGGATCTACGAGCAGTACTTC | CASTRDVSGIYEQYF
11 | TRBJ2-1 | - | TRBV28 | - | TGTGCCAGCAGCCTCGCCAATGAGCAGTTCTTC | CASSLANEQFF
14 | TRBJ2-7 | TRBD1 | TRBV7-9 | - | TGTGCCAGCAGCCCAGGGACAGGGTCCCACGAGCAGTACTTC | CASSPGTGSHEQYF
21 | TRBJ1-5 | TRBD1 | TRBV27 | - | TGTGCCAGCAGTTTTCCTCTAGGGGGACAGCGTAACACTACGAAGGGTCAGCCCCAGCATTTT | CASSFPLGGQRNTTKGQPQHF
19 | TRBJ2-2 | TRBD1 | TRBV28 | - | TGTGCCAGCAGTTCCCGAATTAGCGTTTGGGACAGGGATACCGGGGAGCTGTTTTTT | CASSSRISVWDRDTGELFF
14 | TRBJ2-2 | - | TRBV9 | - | TGTGCCAGTAGCTTACAAGCGAACACCGGGGAGCTGTTTTTT | CASSLQANTGELFF
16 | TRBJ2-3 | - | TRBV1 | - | TGCACCAGCAGCCCAGGACTAGGGGAGAGCACAGATACGCAGTATTTT | CTSSPGLGESTDTQYF
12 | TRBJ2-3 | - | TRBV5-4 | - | TGTGCCAGCAGCTTGAAGGGAGATACGCAGTATTTT | CASSLKGDTQYF
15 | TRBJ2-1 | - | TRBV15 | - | TGTGCCACCAGGTATCACCGGGACCCAGGGAATGAGCAGTTCTTC | CATRYHRDPGNEQFF
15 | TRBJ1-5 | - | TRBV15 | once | TGTGCCACCAGCAGAGCGACGGTTAGCAATCAGCCCCAGCATTTT | CATSRATVSNQPQHF
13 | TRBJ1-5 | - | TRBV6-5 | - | TGTGCCAGCCGGCAGTATAGCAATCAGCCCCAGCATTTT | CASRQYSNQPQHF
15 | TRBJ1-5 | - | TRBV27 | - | TGTGCCAGCAGTGCGAGTCCCGACAGAGTTCAGCCCCAGCATTTT | CASSASPDRVQPQHF
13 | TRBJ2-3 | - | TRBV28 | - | TGTGCCAGCAGTCCAGGGACGCCAGATACGCAGTATTTT | CASSPGTPDTQYF
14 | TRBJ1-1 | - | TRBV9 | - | TGTGCCAGCAGCGTAGGAGGGGGTGACACTGAAGCTTTCTTT | CASSVGGGDTEAFF
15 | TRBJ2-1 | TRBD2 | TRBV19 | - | TGTGCCAGTAGTAGGACTAGCGGGTACTACAATGAGCAGTTCTTC | CASSRTSGYYNEQFF
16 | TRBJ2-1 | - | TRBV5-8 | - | TGTGCCAGCAGCTTGTCAGGGAGTGGGGGCCTCAATGAGCAGTTCTTC | CASSLSGSGGLNEQFF
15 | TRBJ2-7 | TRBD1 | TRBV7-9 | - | TGTGCCAGCAGCTTAGTCGGGACAGGGGGCTACGAGCAGTACTTC | CASSLVGTGGYEQYF
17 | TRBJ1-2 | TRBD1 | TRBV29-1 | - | TGCAGCGTTGAAGGTCTCATCCGGGACAGGGGGCAAGGTGGCTACACCTTC | CSVEGLIRDRGQGGYTF